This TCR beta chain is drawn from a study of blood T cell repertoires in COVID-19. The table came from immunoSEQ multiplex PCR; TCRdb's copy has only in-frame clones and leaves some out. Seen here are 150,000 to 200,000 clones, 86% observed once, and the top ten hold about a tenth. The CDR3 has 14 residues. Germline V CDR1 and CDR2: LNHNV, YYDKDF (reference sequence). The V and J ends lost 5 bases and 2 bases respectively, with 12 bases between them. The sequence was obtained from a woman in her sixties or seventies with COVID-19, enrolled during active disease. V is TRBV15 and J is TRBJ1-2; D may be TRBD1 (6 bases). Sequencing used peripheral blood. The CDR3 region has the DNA TGTGCCACCAGCTCGTTAGACAGGAACTATGGCTACACCTTC. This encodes CATSSLDRNYGYTF.